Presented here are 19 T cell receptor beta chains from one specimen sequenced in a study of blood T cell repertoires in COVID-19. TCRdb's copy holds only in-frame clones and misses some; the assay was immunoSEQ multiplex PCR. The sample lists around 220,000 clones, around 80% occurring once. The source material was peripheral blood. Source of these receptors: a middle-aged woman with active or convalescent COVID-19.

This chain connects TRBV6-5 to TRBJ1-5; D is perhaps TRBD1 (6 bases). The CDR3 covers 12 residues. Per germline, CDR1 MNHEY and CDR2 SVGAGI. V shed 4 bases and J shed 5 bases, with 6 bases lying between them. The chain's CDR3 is CASSSGDQPQHF. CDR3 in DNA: TGTGCCAGCAGTTCAGGGGATCAGCCCCAGCATTTT.

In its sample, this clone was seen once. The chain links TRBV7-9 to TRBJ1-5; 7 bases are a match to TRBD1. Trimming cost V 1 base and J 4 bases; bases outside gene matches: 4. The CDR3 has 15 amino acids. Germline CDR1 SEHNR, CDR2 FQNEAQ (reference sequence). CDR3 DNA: TGTGCCAGCAGCTTAGAGGGACAGCCTAATCAGCCCCAGCATTTT. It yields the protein CASSLEGQPNQPQHF.

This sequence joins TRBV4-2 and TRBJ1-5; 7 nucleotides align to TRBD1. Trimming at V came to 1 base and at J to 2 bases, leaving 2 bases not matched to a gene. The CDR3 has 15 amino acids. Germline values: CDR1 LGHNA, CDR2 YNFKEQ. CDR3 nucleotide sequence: TGTGCCAGCAGCCAAGTTCAGGGGGGCAATCAGCCCCAGCATTTT. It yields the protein CASSQVQGGNQPQHF.

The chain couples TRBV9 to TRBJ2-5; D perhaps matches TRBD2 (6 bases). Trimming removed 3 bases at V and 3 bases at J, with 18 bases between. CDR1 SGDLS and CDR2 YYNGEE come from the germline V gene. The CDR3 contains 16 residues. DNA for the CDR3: TGTGCCAGCAGCGCGGGAGTAGGGCGACTAAAAGAGACCCAGTACTTC. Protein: CASSAGVGRLKETQYF.

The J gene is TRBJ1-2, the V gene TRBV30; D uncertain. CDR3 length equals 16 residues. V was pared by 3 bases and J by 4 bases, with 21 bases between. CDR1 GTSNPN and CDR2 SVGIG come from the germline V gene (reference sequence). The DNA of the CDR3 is TGTGCCTGGAGCCAAAACCCCGTCGGGAGTGGCTATGGCTACACCTTC. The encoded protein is CAWSQNPVGSGYGYTF.

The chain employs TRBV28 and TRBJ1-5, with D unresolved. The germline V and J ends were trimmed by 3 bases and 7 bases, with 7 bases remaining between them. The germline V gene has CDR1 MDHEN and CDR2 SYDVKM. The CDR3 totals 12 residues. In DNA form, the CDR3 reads TGTGCCAGCAGTTTTAGAGGACAGCCCCAGCATTTT. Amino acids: CASSFRGQPQHF.

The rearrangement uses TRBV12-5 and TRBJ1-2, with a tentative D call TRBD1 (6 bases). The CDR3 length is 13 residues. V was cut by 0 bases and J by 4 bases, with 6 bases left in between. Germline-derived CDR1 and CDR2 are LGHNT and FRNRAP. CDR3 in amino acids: CASGLVGGYGYTF. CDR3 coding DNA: TGTGCTAGTGGTTTGGTAGGGGGCTATGGCTACACCTTC.

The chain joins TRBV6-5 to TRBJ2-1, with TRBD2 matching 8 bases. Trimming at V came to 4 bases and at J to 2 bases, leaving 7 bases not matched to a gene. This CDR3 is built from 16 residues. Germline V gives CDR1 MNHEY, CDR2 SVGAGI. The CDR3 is CASSSTGTRAYNEQFF. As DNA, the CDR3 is TGTGCCAGCAGTTCCACAGGGACTAGGGCCTACAATGAGCAGTTCTTC.

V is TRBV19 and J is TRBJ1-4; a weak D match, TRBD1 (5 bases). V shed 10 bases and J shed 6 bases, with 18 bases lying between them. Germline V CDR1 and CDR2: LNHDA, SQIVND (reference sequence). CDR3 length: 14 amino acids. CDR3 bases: TGTGCCACCAAAATCCAGGGATGGGATGAAAAACTGTTTTTT. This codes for CATKIQGWDEKLFF.

DNA for the CDR3: TGTGCCAGCAGCGGAGGGTTAGCGGGGTTCCCCCAGTACTTC. Protein sequence: CASSGGLAGFPQYF. The V and J genes are TRBV9 and TRBJ2-5, with 8 nucleotides matching TRBD2. The ends lost 3 bases at V and 9 bases at J; junction bases unmatched: 10. The CDR3 is 14 residues long. The germline V gene has CDR1 SGDLS and CDR2 YYNGEE.

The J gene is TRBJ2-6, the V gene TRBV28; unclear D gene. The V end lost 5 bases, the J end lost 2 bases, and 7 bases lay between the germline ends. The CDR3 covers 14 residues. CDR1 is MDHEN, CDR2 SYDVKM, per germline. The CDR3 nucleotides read TGTGCCAGCAGTAGAGCCACTGGGGCCAACGTCCTGACTTTC. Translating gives CASSRATGANVLTF.

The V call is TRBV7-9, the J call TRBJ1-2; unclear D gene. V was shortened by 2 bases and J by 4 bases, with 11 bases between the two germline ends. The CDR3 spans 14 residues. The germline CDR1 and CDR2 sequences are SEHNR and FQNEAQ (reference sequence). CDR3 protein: CASSLQEFAYGYTF. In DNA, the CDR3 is TGTGCCAGCAGCTTACAGGAATTCGCCTATGGCTACACCTTC.

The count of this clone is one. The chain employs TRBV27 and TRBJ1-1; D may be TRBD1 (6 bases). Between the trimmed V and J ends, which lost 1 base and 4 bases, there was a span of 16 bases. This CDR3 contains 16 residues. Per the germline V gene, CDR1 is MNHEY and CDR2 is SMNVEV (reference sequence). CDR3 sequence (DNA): TGTGCCAGCAGTTTATTGACAACCAGGGGACCCACTGAAGCTTTCTTT. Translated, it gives CASSLLTTRGPTEAFF.

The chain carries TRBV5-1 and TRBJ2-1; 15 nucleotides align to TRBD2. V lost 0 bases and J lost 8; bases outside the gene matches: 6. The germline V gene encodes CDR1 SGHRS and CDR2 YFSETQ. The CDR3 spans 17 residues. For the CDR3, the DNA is TGCGCCAGCAGCTTGGGGACTAGCGGGGGGGCGGTCCATGAGCAGTTCTTC. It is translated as CASSLGTSGGAVHEQFF.

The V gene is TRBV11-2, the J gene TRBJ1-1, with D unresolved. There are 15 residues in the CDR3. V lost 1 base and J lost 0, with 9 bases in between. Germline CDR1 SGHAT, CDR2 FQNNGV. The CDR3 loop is CASSLGVTMNTEAFF. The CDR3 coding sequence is TGTGCCAGCAGCTTAGGAGTAACCATGAACACTGAAGCTTTCTTT.

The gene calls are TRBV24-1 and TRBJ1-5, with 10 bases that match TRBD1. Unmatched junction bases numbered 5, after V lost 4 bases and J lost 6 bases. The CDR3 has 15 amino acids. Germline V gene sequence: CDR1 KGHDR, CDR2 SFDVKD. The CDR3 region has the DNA TGTGCCACCAGTGAGCAGGGACAGGGGATTCAGCCCCAGCATTTT. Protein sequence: CATSEQGQGIQPQHF.

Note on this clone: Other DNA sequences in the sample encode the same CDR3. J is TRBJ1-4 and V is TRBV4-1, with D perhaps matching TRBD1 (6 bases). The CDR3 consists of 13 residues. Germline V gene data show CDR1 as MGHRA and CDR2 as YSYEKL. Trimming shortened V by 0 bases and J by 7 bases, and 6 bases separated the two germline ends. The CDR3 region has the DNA TGCGCCAGCAGCCAAGAAGGGGGTGAAAAACTGTTTTTT. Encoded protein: CASSQEGGEKLFF.

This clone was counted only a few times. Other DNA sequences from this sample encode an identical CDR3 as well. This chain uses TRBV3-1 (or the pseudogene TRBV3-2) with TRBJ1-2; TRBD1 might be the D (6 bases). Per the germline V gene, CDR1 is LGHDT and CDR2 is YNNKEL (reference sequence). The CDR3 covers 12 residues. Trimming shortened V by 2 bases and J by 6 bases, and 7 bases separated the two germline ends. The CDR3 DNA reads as TGTGCCAGCAGCCAAAACAGGGATGGCTACACCTTC. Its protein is CASSQNRDGYTF.

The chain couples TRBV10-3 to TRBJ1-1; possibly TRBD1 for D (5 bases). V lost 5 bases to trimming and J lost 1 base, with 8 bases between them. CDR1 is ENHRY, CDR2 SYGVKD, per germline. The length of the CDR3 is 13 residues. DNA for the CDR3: TGTGCCATCAGTCAAGGACAGAACACTGAAGCTTTCTTT. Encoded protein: CAISQGQNTEAFF.